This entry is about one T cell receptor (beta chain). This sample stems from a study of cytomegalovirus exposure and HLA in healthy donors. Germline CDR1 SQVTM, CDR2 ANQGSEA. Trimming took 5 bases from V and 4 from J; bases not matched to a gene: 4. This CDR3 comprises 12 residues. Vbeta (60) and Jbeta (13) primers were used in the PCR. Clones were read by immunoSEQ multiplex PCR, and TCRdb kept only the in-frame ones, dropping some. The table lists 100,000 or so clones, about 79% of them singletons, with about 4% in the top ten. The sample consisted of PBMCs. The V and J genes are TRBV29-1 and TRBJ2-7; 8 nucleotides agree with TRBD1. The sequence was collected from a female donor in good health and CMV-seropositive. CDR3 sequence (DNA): TGCAGCGTTAGAGGACAGGGATACGAGCAGTACTTC. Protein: CSVRGQGYEQYF.